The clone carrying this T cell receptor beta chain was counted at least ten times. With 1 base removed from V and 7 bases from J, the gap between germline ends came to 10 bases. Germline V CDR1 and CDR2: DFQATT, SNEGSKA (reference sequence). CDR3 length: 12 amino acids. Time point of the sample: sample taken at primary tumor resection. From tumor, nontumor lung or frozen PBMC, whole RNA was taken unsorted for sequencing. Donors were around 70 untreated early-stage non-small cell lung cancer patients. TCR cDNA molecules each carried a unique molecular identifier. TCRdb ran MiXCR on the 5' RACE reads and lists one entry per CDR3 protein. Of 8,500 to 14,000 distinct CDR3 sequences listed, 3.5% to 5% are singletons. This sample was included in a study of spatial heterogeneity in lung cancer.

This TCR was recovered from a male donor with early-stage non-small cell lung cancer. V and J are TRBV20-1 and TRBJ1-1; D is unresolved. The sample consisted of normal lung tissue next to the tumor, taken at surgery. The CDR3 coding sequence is TGCAGTGCTAGAGCCCGGGCGGGTGAAGCTTTCTTT. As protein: CSARARAGEAFF.